Sequencing of this TCR beta chain was carried out in a study of blood T cells in healthy people across ages. Study results and limitations: A greater number of naive CD4+ cells and higher diversity distinguished long-lived donors from aged donors.

Germline V gene lookup returns CDR1 DFQATT and CDR2 SNEGSKA (reference sequence). The CDR3 is 12 residues long. As concerns this clonotype: Its matching antigen is unknown.

Through a sample-barcoded 5' primer and a J-beta primer mix, a second PCR was run for roughly 7 to 11 cycles. All samples yielded 2.5 million or more CDR3-containing paired-end reads. TCRdb reprocessed the 5' RACE reads with MiXCR, giving one entry per CDR3 protein. The table lists 750,000 to 950,000 distinct CDR3 sequences, roughly 25% of them singletons. This sample also appeared in a second study, on T cells of mothers and their children.

The rearrangement uses TRBV20-1 and TRBJ2-5; D is perhaps TRBD1 (6 bases). The J call may be wrong; the DNA end is better matched by TRBJ2-7. Sequencing was performed on blood. This receptor was obtained from a boy under 18 in good health. CDR3 sequence: CSAFLGAGEQYF. The CDR3 bases are TGCAGTGCTTTCTTGGGGGCGGGCGAGCAGTACTTC.